This T cell receptor beta chain was recovered during a study of beta chain features in type 1 diabetes (dated 2018 in TCRdb). For the study in its entirety: No differences in mean age, gender distribution, total cell number or subset yield were found between patients and healthy donors. Across all samples, approximately 100 million sorted cells were examined, and cell number per subset correlated strongly with RNA yield. The study compared TCRB repertoires of sorted circulating CD4+ T cell subsets between recently diagnosed type 1 diabetes patients and matched healthy donors. Regulatory and stem cell-like memory subsets were isolated from only 8 patients and about eight healthy donors, whereas naive and central memory subsets came from all 28 donors.

This clone was seen more than once but under ten times. This receptor's antigen is unknown. No much larger clonotype is one base removed from it; base qualities were not supplied. Study-level results and caveats: Because small numbers of individuals were included in the HLA sub-analyses, any influence of HLA type on TCRB rearrangement was left unresolved. Sequencing cDNA rather than genomic DNA could over-represent highly expressing activated cells, although activation and CD3 levels did not differ between groups. In all four CD4+ subsets, TCRB CDR3 length was moderately but significantly shorter in type 1 diabetes patients. At VDJ recombination sites, patients with type 1 diabetes made fewer insertions and deleted more nucleotides, a pattern implying thymic rearrangement abnormalities. Naive, central memory and regulatory TCRB repertoires appeared to be more similar among patients than among healthy donors. Shorter templates might have been favored by PCR, but patient and control samples were amplified and corrected together, so both groups would have been affected equally by any skew.

A single peripheral blood draw of about 120 mL on average was collected from each donor into heparinised tubes. Naive, central memory, regulatory and stem cell-like memory CD4+ T cells were sorted on a BD FACSAria II using a panel including CD45RO, CCR7, CD25, CD127, CD95 and CD27. Purity was above 98% for every sorted population. PBMCs were isolated immediately by Lymphoprep density gradient centrifugation and stained directly without culture. So that batch effects would be minimized, each experiment stained and sorted samples in pairs, pairing one healthy donor with one patient. The High Capacity cDNA Reverse Transcription Kit was used to reverse transcribe all of the isolated RNA, meaning that expressed TCRB transcripts were what got sequenced. Deep immunoSEQ sequencing was applied to naive, central memory and regulatory T cell samples, giving an average of about 3.8 million total reads per sample. After sorted cells were lysed in RLT buffer, RNA was extracted with DNase-treated RNeasy Micro or Mini kits, with the choice depending on cell number. To prevent cross-contamination, each cell subset was processed individually, whereas patient and healthy donor samples were processed jointly. The immunoSEQ multiplex PCR was used to amplify TCRB sequences from cDNA, yielding 87-bp fragments that span the CDR3 region. Amplicons were sequenced on the Illumina HiSeq platform. In the authors' own workflow: Synthetic template baselines were used to correct PCR bias computationally, reads within Hamming distance 2 were collapsed together, and singletons that could not be merged were discarded. Reads were aligned against IMGT to assign V, D and J genes, CDR3 length and insertions or deletions at six rearrangement sites. Within each subset, clonotype counts were normalized to sorted cell number, after which true diversity and Gini coefficients were computed with the tcR R package. The overlap coefficient, calculated on TCRB nucleotide sequences, was used to measure repertoire sharing. Imported from immuneACCESS, the table was reduced by TCRdb to in-frame sequences with V and J called. These copies leave out some clones; in studies compared against another copy, an unresolved V gene accounts for under half, and the cause of the remainder is not known. D and trimming come from the DNA, and the V and J calls and clone size come from that table. The table for this sample lists some 200,000 clones; roughly a tenth of them were counted only once. The ten largest clones add up to roughly 1.3% of the sample.

Between the V and J ends, shortened by 1 base and 1 base respectively, the junction contains 14 bases. Spanning cysteine to phenylalanine, the CDR3 consists of 16 amino acids. Only the CDR3 DNA is retained, 48 bases long and in frame from the first base. In the germline V gene, CDR1 corresponds to SGHVS and CDR2 to FQNEAQ. Rearrangement joined TRBV7-8 to TRBJ2-7, with no D gene named confidently. Source material: central memory CD4+ T cells from blood. This clonotype was obtained from a man between 18 and 29 years old in good health. For the CDR3, the sequence is CASSLESPLGSYEQYF. The DNA sequence is given as TGTGCCAGCAGCTTAGAGTCACCGCTAGGGTCCTACGAGCAGTACTTC.